This record looks at one TCR beta chain sequence and its context. The sample originates from a study of blood T cells in healthy people across ages. CDR3 length: 21 residues. Per germline, CDR1 SGHRS and CDR2 YFSETQ. V lost 3 bases and J lost 7, with 35 bases in between. A J-beta primer mix and a sample-barcoded 5' primer were used in a second PCR of roughly 6 to 12 cycles. TCRdb ran MiXCR on the 5' RACE reads and lists one entry per CDR3 protein. The repertoire has 850,000 to 1,000,000 distinct CDR3 sequences, roughly 43% of them found once; the top ten carry roughly 13%. The sequencing input was blood. This sequence joins TRBV5-1 and TRBJ2-1; TRBD1 is a possible D gene (5 bases). The TCR comes from a man aged 30-40 years in good health. CDR3 region: CASSSTLGRLNAGQGDNEQFF. The CDR3 DNA reads TGCGCCAGCAGCTCGACTCTGGGAAGATTGAACGCCGGCCAGGGTGATAATGAGCAGTTCTTC.